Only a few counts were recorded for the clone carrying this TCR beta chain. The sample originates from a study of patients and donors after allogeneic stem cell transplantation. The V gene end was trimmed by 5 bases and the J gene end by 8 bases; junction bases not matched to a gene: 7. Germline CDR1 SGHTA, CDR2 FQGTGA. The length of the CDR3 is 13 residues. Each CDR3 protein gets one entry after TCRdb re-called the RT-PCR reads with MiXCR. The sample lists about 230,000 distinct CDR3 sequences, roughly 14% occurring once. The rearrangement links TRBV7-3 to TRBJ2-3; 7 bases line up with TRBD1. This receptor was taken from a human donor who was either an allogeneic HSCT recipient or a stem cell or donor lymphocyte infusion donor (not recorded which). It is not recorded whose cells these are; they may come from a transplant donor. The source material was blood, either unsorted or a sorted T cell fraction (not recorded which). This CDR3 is CASSPQGERTQYF. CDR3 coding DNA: TGTGCCAGCAGCCCCCAGGGGGAACGTACGCAGTATTTT.